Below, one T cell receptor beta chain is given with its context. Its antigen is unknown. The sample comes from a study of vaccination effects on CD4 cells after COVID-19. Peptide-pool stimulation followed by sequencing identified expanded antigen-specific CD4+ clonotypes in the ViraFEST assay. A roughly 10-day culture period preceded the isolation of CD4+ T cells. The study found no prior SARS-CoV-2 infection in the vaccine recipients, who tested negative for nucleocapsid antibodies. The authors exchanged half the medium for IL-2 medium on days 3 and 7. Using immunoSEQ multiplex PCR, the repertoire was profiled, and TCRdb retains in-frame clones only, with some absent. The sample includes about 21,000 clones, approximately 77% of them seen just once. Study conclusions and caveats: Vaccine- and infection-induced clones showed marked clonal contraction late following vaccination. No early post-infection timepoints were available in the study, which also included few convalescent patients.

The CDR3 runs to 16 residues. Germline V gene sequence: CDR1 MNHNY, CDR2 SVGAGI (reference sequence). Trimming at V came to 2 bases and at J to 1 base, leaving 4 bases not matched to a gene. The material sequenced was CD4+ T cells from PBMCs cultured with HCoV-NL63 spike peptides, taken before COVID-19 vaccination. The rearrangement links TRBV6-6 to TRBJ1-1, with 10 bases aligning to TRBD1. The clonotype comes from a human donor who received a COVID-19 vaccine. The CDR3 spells CASSYGDRGENTEAFF. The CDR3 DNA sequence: TGTGCCAGCAGTTACGGGGACAGGGGCGAGAACACTGAAGCTTTCTTT.